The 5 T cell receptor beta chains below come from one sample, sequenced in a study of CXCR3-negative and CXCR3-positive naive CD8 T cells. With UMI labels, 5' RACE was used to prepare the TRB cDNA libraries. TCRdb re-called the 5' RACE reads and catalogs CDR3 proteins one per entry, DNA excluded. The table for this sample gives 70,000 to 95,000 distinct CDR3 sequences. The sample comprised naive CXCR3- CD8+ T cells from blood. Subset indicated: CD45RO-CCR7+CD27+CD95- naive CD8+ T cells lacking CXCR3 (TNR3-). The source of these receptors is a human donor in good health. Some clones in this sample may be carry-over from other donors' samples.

The CDR3: CATSRRTGSYEQYF. The V call is TRBV15, the J call TRBJ2-7; with no DNA, the TCRdb D assignment of TRBD1 cannot be verified. The CDR3 length is 14 residues. Germline CDR1 reads LNHNV; CDR2 reads YYDKDF (reference sequence). Drawing the rest from reference TRBV15 and TRBJ2-7, the complete variable domain is DAMVIQNPRYQVTQFGKPVTLSCSQTLNHNVMYWYQQKSSQAPKLLFHYYDKDFNNEADTPDNFQSRRPNTSFCFLDIRSPGLGDTAMYLCATSRRTGSYEQYFGPGTRLTVT.

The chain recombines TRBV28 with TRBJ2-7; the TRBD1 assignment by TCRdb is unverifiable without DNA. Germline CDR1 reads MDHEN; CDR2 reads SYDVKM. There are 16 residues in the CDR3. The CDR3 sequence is CASSLGIGTGKYEQYF.

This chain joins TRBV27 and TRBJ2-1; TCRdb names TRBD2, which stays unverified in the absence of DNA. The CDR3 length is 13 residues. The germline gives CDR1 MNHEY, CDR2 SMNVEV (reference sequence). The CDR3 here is CASSLGGDNEQFF.

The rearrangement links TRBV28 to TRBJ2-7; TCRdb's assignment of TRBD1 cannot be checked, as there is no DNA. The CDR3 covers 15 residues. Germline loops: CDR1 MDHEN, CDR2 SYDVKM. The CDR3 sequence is CASSFRGSAAYEQYF.

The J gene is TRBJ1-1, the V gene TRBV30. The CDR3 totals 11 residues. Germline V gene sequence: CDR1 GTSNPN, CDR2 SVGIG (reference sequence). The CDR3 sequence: CAWKMNTEAFF.